This T cell receptor (beta chain) emerged from a study of cytomegalovirus exposure and HLA in healthy donors. For this clone: Its specificity is unknown.

Notes on the study in general: In vitro data verified a few CMV-associated chains as specific for CMV antigens. Whilst most TCR sequences proved rare, a subset of public TCRs occurred across many donors. In a later analysis, about 17,000 TCR beta sequences were associated with HLA alleles at 0.05 false discovery rate.

Primers included in the PCR were 60 Vbeta and 13 Jbeta primers. Some clones are missing from TCRdb's copy, which holds only in-frame ones; the method was immunoSEQ multiplex PCR. This sample's table has 190,000 or so clones. Sequenced sample: PBMCs. The receptor was isolated from a boy aged 5-17 years in good health and CMV-seronegative.

Here the CDR3 reads CASSIAQTNEKLFF. The DNA of the CDR3 is TGTGCCAGTAGTATCGCACAGACTAATGAAAAACTGTTTTTT. The rearrangement links TRBV19 to TRBJ1-4; D not certain. With 3 bases removed from V and 2 bases from J, the gap between germline ends came to 7 bases. CDR1 LNHDA and CDR2 SQIVND come from the germline V gene (reference sequence). The CDR3 has 14 amino acids.